This TCR beta chain was profiled in a study of T cell repertoires in cytomegalovirus infection. Study-level information: Indications came from public TCR beta signatures; they pointed to CMV infection and to a matching HLA type. Study-wide results and limits: People with CMV and the relevant HLA were identified by cumulative public TCR beta family frequency. The study found HLA-C-restricted CMV-specific TCR beta clonotypes dominating the ex vivo response.

TCRdb called the reads again in MiXCR, with one record for every CDR3 protein. This table has roughly 320,000 distinct CDR3 sequences, around 9.6% appearing once. With regard to this clonotype: Its target is not known.

V dropped 0 bases and J dropped 6 bases, with 12 bases sitting between them. Germline V CDR1 and CDR2: LNHDA, SQIVND (reference sequence). CDR3 length: 15 amino acids. The origin of this receptor is a human donor in good health (CMV status not recorded). Some clones in this sample may be carry-over from other donors' samples. Sequenced material: PBMCs. The chain uses TRBV19 and TRBJ2-1; D is uncertain. The CDR3 sequence is CASSIDQIRANEQFF. CDR3 coding DNA: TGTGCCAGTAGTATAGACCAGATCCGGGCCAATGAGCAGTTCTTC.